This T cell receptor (beta chain) was sequenced in a study of shared clonotypes between healthy human individuals. Findings and limits, study-wide: Relative to clonotypes present in all four donors, those not shared had lower generation probabilities.

Naive CD8 populations comprised CD45RO-negative cells positively selected for CCR7, excluding terminally differentiated effector memory CD45RA+ cells. Recent vaccinations or acute infections were absent in the healthy HIV-negative adult donors. Trimming cost V 6 bases and J 4 bases, with 10 bases left between them. The CDR3 loop spans 13 amino acids. Germline CDR1 MNHEY, CDR2 SMNVEV (reference sequence). On this clone itself: Its antigen remains unknown. Other DNA sequences of this sample code for an identical CDR3.

The run depth of the assay was deep. Assay: immunoSEQ multiplex PCR; the TCRdb copy retains only in-frame clones and omits some. Altogether about 2.1 million clones are present, just over 90% being singletons, with the ten largest covering over 1.5%. The sequenced sample consisted of naive CD8+ T cells from PBMCs. This clonotype was obtained from a man younger than 35 in good health. Some clones in this sample may be carry-over from other donors' samples. The chain employs TRBV27 and TRBJ1-5; D gene uncertain. This chain's CDR3 is CASSLDGNQPQHF. The CDR3 DNA reads as TGTGCCAGCAGCCTGGATGGTAATCAGCCCCAGCATTTT.